This T cell receptor beta chain came from a study of blood T cell repertoires in COVID-19. In the study overall: PBMCs, B-cell-depleted T cells, or T cells were the source of the cDNA or gDNA that made up the material.

Methods used by the authors: Nucleated cell number was recorded as an estimate derived from reference gene primer amplification. Here immunoSEQ multiplex PCR was the method, and the copy in TCRdb shows in-frame clones only, minus some. Clone size and the V and J calls come from that table; the DNA yielded D and trimming. Of 55,000 to 75,000 clones listed, roughly four fifths are singletons. Sequences were obtained from peripheral blood. The receptor was derived from an elderly man with COVID-19, enrolled during active disease.

The chain's CDR3 is CASRRTVEKLFF. For the CDR3, the DNA is TGTGCCAGCAGAAGGACAGTTGAAAAACTGTTTTTT. The chain employs TRBV11-2 and TRBJ1-4, with a weak D call TRBD1 (6 bases). The V end lost 6 bases, the J end lost 7 bases, and 9 bases lay between the germline ends. This CDR3 comprises 12 residues. CDR1 is SGHAT, CDR2 FQNNGV, per germline.